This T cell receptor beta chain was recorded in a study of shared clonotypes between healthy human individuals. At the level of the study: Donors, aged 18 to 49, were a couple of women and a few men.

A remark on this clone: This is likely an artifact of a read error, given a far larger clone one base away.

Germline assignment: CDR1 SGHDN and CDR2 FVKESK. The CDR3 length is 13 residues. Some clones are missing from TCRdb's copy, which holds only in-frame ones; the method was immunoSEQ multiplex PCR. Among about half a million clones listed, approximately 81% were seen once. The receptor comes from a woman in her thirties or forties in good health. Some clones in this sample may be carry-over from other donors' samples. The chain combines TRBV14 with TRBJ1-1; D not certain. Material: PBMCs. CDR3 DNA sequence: TGTGCCAGCAGCCAAGTAGACGGCACTGAAGCTCTCTTT. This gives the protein CASSQVDGTEALF. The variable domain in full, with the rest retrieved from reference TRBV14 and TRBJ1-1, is EAGVTQFPSHSVIEKGQTVTLRCDPISGHDNLYWYRRVMGKEIKFLLHFVKESKQDESGMPNNRFLAERTGGTYSTLKVQPAELEDSGVYFCASSQVDGTEALFGQGTRLTVV.